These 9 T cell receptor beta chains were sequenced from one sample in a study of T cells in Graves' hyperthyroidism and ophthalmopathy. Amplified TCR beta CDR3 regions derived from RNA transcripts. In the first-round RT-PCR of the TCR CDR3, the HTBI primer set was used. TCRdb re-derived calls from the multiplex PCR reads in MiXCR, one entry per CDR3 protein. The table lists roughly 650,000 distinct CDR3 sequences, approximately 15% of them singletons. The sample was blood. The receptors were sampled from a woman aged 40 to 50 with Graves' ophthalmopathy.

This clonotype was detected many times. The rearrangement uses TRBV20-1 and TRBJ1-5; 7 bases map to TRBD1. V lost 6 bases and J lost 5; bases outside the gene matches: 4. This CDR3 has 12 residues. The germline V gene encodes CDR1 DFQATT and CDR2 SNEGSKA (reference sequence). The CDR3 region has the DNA TGCAGTGCCGGGACAGCGGATCAGCCCCAGCATTTT. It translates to CSAGTADQPQHF.

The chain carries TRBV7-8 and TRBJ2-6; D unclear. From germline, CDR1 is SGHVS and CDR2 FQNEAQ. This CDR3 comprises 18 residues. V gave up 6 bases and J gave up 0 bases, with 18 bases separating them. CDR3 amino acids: CASSRSRITHSGANVLTF. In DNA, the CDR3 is TGTGCCAGCAGTCGTAGCCGTATTACACACTCTGGGGCCAACGTCCTGACTTTC.

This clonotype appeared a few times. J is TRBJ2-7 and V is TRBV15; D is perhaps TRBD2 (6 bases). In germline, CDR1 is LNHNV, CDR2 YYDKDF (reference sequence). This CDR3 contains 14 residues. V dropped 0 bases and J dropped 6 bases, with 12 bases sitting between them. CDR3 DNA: TGTGCCACCAGCAGAGATACCCGGAGGGGCGAGCAGTACTTC. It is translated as CATSRDTRRGEQYF.

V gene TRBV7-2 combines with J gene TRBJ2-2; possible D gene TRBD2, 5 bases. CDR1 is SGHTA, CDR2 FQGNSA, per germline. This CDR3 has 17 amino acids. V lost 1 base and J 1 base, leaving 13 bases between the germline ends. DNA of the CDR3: TGTGCCAGCAGCTTAGATTGGGGAGATGTGAACACCGGGGAGCTGTTTTTT. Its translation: CASSLDWGDVNTGELFF.

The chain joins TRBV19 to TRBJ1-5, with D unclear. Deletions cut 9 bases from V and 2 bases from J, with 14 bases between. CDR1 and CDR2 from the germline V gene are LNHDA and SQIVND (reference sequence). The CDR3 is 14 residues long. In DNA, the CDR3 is TGTGCCAGCTCTAGCCCACCGCGCAATCAGCCCCAGCATTTT. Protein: CASSSPPRNQPQHF. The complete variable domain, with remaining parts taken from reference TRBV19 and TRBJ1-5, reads DGGITQSPKYLFRKEGQNVTLSCEQNLNHDAMYWYRQDPGQGLRLIYYSQIVNDFQKGDIAEGYSVSREKKESFPLTVTSAQKNPTAFYLCASSSPPRNQPQHFGDGTRLSIL.

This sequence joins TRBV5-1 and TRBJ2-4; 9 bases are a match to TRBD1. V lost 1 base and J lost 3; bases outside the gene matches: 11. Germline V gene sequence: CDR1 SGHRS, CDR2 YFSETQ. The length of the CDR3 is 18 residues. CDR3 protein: CASSLTSRTGDVKNIQYF. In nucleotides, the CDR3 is TGCGCCAGCAGCTTGACTTCCAGGACAGGGGATGTCAAAAACATTCAGTACTTC.

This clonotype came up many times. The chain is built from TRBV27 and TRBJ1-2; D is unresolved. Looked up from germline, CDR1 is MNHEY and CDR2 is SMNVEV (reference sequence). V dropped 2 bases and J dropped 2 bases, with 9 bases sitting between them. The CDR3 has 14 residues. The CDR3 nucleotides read TGTGCCAGCAGTTTAAGTACGCCCAACTATGGCTACACCTTC. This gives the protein CASSLSTPNYGYTF.

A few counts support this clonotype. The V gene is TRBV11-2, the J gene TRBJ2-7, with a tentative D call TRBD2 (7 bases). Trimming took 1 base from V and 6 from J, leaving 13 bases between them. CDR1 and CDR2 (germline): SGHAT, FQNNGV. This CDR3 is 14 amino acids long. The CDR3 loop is CASSLGGGASEQYF. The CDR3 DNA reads TGTGCCAGCAGCTTAGGAGGGGGGGCAAGCGAGCAGTACTTC.

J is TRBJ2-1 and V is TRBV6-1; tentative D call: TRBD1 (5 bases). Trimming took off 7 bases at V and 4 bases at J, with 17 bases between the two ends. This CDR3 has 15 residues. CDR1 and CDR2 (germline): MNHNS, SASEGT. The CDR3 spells CASTLTRGEYNEQFF. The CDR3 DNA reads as TGTGCCAGCACCCTTACAAGGGGTGAATACAATGAGCAGTTCTTC.